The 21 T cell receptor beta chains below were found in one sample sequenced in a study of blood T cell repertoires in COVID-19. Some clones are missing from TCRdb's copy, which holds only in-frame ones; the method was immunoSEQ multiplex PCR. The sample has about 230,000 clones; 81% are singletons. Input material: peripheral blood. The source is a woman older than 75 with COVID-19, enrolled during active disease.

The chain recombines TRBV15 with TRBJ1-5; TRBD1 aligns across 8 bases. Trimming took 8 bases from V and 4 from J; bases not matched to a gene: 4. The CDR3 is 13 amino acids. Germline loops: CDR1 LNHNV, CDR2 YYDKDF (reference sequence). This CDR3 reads CATSDRVNQPQHF. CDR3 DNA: TGTGCCACCTCGGACAGGGTTAATCAGCCCCAGCATTTT.

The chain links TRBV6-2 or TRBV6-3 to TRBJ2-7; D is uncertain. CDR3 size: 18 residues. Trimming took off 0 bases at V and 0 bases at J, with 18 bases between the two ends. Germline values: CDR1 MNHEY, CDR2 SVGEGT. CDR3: CASSYSSTLRDFSYEQYF. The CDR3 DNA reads TGTGCCAGCAGTTACTCGAGTACTCTCCGAGACTTCTCCTACGAGCAGTACTTC.

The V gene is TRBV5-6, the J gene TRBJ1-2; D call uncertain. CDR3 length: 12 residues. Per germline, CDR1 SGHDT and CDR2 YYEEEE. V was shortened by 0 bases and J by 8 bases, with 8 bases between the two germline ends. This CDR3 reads CASSLVARGYTF. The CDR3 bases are TGTGCCAGCAGCTTGGTGGCGAGGGGCTACACCTTC. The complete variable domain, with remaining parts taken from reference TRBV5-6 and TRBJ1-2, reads DAGVTQSPTHLIKTRGQQVTLRCSPKSGHDTVSWYQQALGQGPQFIFQYYEEEERQRGNFPDRFSGHQFPNYSSELNVNALLLGDSALYLCASSLVARGYTFGSGTRLTVV.

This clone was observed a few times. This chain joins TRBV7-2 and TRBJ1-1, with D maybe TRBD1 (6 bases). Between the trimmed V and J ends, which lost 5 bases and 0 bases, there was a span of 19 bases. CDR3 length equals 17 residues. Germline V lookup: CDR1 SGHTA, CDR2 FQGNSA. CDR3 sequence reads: CASSPYFRGGVNTEAFF. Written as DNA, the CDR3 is TGTGCCAGCAGCCCATATTTTAGGGGGGGCGTGAACACTGAAGCTTTCTTT.

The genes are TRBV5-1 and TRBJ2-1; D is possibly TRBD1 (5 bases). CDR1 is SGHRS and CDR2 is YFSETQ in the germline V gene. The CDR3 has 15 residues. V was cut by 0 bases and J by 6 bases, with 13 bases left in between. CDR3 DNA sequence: TGCGCCAGCAGCTTGGGGGCAGGGTCCAGCAATGAGCAGTTCTTC. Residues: CASSLGAGSSNEQFF.

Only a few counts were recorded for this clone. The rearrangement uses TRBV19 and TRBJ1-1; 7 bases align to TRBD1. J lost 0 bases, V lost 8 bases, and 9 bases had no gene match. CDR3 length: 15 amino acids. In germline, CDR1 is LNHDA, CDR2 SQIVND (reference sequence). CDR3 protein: CASRTGSSMNTEAFF. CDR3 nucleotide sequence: TGTGCCAGTCGGACAGGATCGTCAATGAACACTGAAGCTTTCTTT.

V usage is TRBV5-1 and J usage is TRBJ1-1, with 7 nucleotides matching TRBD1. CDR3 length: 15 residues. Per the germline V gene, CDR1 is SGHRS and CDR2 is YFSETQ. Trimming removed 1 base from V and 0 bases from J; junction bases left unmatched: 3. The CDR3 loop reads CASSLTGEMNTEAFF. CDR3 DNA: TGCGCCAGCAGCTTGACAGGGGAGATGAACACTGAAGCTTTCTTT.

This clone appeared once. The CDR3 spells CASSLERGQINGELFF. DNA for the CDR3: TGTGCCAGCAGCTTAGAAAGGGGGCAAATTAACGGGGAGCTGTTTTTT. The chain is built from TRBV13 and TRBJ2-2; 7 nucleotides align to TRBD1. Per germline, CDR1 PRHDT and CDR2 FYEKMQ (reference sequence). V shed 1 base and J 7 bases; nucleotides not matched to a gene: 9. The CDR3 covers 16 residues.

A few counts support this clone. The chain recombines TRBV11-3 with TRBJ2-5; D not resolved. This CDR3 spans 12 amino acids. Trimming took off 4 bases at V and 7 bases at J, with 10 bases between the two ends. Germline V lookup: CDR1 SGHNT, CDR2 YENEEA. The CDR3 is CASSSDLGTQYF. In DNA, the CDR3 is TGTGCCAGCAGCTCAGACCTCGGGACCCAGTACTTC.

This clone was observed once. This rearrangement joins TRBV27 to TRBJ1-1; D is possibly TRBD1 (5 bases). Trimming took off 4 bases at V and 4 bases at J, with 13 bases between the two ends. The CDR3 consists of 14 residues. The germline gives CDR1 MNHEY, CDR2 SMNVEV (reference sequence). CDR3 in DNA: TGTGCCAGCAGTTCACGATGGGGCGGCACTGAAGCTTTCTTT. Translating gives CASSSRWGGTEAFF.

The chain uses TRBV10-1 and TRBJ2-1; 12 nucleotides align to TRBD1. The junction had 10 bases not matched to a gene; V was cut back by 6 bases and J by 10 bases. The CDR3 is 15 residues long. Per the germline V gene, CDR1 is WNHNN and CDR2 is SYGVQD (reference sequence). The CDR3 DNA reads TGCGCCAGCAGCTCCGGGACAGGGGGCGCTAGGGAGCAGTTCTTC. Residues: CASSSGTGGAREQFF.

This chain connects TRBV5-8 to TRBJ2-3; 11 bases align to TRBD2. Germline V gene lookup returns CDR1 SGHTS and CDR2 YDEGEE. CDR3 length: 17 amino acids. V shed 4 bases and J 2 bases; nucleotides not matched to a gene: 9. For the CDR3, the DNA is TGTGCCAGCAGCCTGGGGACTAGCGGATCTCTCACAGATACGCAGTATTTT. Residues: CASSLGTSGSLTDTQYF.

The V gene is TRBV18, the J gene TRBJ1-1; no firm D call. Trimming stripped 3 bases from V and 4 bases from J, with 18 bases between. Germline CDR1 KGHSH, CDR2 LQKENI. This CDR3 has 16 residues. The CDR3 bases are TGTGCCAGCTCACCCGCCGCGAGGGCGGGAGTCACTGAAGCTTTCTTT. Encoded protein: CASSPAARAGVTEAFF.

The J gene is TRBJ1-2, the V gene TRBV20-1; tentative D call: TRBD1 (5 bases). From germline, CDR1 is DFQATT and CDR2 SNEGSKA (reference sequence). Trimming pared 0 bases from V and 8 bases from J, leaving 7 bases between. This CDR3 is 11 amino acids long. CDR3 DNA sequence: TGCAGTGCTAGAGATGGGGCGGGCTACACCTTC. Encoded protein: CSARDGAGYTF.

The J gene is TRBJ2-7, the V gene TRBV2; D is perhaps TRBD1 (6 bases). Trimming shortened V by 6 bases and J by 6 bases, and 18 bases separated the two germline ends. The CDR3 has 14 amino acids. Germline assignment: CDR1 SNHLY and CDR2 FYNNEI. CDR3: CASRPNTGFAEQYF. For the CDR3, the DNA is TGTGCCAGCAGACCCAATACAGGGTTTGCCGAGCAGTACTTC.

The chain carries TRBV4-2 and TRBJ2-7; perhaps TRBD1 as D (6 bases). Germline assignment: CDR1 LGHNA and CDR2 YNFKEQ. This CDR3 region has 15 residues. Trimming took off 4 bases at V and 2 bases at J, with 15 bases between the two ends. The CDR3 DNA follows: TGTGCCAGCAGCCGCTTCGTGGGGGACACCTACGAGCAGTACTTC. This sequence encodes CASSRFVGDTYEQYF.

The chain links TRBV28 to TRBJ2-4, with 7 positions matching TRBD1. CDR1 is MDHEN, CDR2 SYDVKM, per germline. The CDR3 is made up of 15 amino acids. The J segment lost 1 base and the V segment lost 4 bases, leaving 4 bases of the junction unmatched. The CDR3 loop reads CASSSGTAAKNIQYF. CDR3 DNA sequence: TGTGCCAGCAGTTCCGGGACAGCTGCCAAAAACATTCAGTACTTC.

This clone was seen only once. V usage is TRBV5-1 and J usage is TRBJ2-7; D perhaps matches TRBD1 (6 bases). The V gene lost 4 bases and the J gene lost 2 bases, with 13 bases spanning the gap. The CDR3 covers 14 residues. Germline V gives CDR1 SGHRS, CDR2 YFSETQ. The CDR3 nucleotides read TGCGCCAGCAGCCAGGGGTCAATTCCCTACGAGCAGTACTTC. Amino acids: CASSQGSIPYEQYF.

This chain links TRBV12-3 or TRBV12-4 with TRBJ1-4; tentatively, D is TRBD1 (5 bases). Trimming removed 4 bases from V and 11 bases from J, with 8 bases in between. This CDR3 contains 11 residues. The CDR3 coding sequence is TGTGCCAGCAGTTCAGGGTACAAACTGTTTTTT. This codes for CASSSGYKLFF.

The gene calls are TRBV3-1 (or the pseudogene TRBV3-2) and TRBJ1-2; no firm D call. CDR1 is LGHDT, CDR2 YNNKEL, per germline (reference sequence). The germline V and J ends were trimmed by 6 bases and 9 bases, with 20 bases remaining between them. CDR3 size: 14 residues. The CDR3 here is CASSLPGDVGSYTF. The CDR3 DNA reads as TGTGCCAGCAGTCTACCCGGGGATGTGGGTAGCTACACCTTC.

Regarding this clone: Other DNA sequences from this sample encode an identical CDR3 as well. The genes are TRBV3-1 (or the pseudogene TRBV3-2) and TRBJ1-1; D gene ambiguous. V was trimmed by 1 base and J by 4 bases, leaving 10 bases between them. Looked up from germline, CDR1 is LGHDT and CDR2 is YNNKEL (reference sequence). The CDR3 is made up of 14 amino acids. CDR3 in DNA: TGTGCCAGCAGCCAAGGCGGGGTTGGCACTGAAGCTTTCTTT. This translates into CASSQGGVGTEAFF.